This TCR beta chain was obtained from a study of blood T cell repertoires in COVID-19 (dated by TCRdb to about 2020). For the wider study: The collaborator samples originated in the United States, Italy and Spain and spanned the acute and convalescent phases of COVID-19. A de-identified subject ID, COVID-19 status, age in years and sex were almost always included in the sample metadata. Deeply sampled blood TCRbeta repertoires from subjects exposed to, actively infected with, or recovered from COVID-19 were included in the dataset. The prospective study material was composed of cDNA or gDNA derived from T cells, B-cell-depleted T cells, or PBMCs. The repertoires were made available in a free public database intended to serve as a resource for research on the immune response to SARS-CoV-2. HLA class I and class II types, where available, came from metadata supplied by the sample provider rather than from assay-based typing. Samples were obtained from the ongoing ImmuneRACE study (first 160 participants) and from 1,254 subjects provided by 6 global collaborators.

Each collaborating institution followed its own protocols to collect whole blood in K2EDTA tubes. For TCRbeta analysis, collaborators shipped samples as frozen whole blood, isolated PBMCs, or DNA extracted from either of those sample types. TCRbeta CDR3 regions were amplified from genomic DNA using the immunoSEQ Assay, a bias-controlled multiplex PCR. The authors' pipeline ran thus. Nucleated cell counts per sample were estimated from amplification of reference gene primers within the assay. To quantify the absolute abundance of each unique TCRbeta CDR3 rearrangement, sequence reads were collapsed and filtered. Productive Simpson clonality was computed per sample as the square root of Simpson's diversity index over productive rearrangements. The immuneACCESS repertoire file appears here via TCRdb, limited to in-frame rearrangements. These files lack a portion of the clones; in checked studies, under half of the deficit traces to unresolved V genes, and the cause of the others is not known. D and trimming come from the DNA, and the V and J calls and clone size come from that table. The sample has just under 350,000 clones on record, about 83% of them singletons. The ten largest clonotypes hold about 2.7% of the sample.

For this clone: Which antigen it targets is not known. Qualities for individual bases were not recorded, and no much larger clone is one base off.

From the germline V gene, CDR1 is MGHRA and CDR2 is YSYEKL. The CDR3 numbers 16 residues from cysteine through phenylalanine. Only CDR3 DNA is held: 48 bases, read in frame from base 1. Deletion took 0 bases off V and 1 base off J, with a span of 12 bases between the germline ends. What the authors observed across the whole study: How much clinical and demographic metadata was included differed by source and by participant, and the metadata was provided uncurated.

This receptor was taken from a man aged 25 to 40 with active or convalescent COVID-19. The V and J segments used are TRBV4-1 and TRBJ1-2; TRBD1 might be the D gene, on 6 matching bases. Sequencing input: peripheral blood. The CDR3 protein is CASSQDDRPLNYGYTF. The sequenced DNA: TGCGCCAGCAGCCAAGATGACAGGCCCCTTAACTATGGCTACACCTTC.